This T cell receptor (beta chain) is drawn from a study of blood T cell repertoires in COVID-19. In the original analysis: Reference gene primer amplification in the assay estimated nucleated cell counts. Profiled with immunoSEQ multiplex PCR; TCRdb holds only in-frame clones, not every one. D and trimming come from the DNA, and the V and J calls and clone size come from that table. The profile covers approximately 50,000 clones, with 91% appearing a single time and roughly 6% taken by the ten largest. This TCR was sampled from a man in his forties or fifties with active COVID-19. Input material: peripheral blood.

CDR3 sequence: CAWSDRVGSGYTF. In DNA, the CDR3 is TGTGCCTGGAGTGACAGGGTGGGGAGTGGCTACACCTTC. This chain uses TRBV30 with TRBJ1-2, with a possible D match to TRBD1 (6 bases). Germline assignment: CDR1 GTSNPN and CDR2 SVGIG (reference sequence). CDR3 length: 13 amino acids. V was trimmed by 1 base and J by 7 bases, leaving 13 bases between them.